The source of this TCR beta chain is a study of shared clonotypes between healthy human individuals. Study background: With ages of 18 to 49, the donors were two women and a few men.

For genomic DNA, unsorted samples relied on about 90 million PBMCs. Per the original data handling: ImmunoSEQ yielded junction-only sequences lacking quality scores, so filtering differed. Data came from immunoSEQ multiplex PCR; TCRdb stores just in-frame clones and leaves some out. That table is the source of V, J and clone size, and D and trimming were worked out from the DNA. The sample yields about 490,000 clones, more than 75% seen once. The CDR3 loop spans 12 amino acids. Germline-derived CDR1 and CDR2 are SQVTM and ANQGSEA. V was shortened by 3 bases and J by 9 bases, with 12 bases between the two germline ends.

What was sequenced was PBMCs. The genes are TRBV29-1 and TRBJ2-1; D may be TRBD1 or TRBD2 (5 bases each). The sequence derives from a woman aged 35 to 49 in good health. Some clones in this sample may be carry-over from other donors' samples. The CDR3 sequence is CSVERGAGEQFF. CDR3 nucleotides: TGCAGCGTTGAGAGAGGGGCGGGTGAGCAGTTCTTC.